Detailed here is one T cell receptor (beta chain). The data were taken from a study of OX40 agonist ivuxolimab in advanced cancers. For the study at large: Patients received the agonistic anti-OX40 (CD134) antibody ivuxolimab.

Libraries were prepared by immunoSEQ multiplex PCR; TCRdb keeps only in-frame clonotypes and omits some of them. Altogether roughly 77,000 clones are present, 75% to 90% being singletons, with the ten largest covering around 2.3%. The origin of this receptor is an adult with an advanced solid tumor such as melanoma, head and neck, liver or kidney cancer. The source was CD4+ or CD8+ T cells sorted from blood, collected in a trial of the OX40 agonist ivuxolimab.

The CDR3 loop reads CASGHIQGRFGYTF. As DNA, the CDR3 is TGTGCCAGTGGGCATATACAGGGGAGATTTGGCTACACCTTC. The chain is built from TRBV19 and TRBJ1-2; 7 nucleotides agree with TRBD1. With V trimmed by 8 bases and J by 7 bases, 13 bases remained unmatched. Per the germline V gene, CDR1 is LNHDA and CDR2 is SQIVND (reference sequence). CDR3 length: 14 residues.